This T cell receptor beta chain was captured by sequencing in a study of long-term antiretroviral therapy in people with HIV. General study findings and limits: Patients on ART gained diversity, which nonetheless stayed below transplant donor controls.

The germline gives CDR1 SQVTM, CDR2 ANQGSEA. This CDR3 comprises 16 residues. V lost 3 bases, J lost 1 base, and 18 bases lay in between. Version v3.0 of the immunoSEQ assay ran at survey level. Profiling relied on immunoSEQ multiplex PCR, and the TCRdb table lists in-frame clones only, not all of them. The sample lists 20,000 to 30,000 clones; about 85% were seen once. This clone was seen a handful of times. Its antigen is unidentified. Specimen: unsorted PBMCs, collected 2.3 years after starting antiretroviral therapy. The J gene is TRBJ1-2, the V gene TRBV29-1, with D tentatively TRBD1 (5 bases). The sequence was collected from a man aged 35 to 55 with HIV. The CDR3 sequence is CSVDSGTGTNNYGYTF. The CDR3 coding sequence is TGCAGCGTTGACTCCGGGACGGGAACCAATAACTATGGCTACACCTTC.